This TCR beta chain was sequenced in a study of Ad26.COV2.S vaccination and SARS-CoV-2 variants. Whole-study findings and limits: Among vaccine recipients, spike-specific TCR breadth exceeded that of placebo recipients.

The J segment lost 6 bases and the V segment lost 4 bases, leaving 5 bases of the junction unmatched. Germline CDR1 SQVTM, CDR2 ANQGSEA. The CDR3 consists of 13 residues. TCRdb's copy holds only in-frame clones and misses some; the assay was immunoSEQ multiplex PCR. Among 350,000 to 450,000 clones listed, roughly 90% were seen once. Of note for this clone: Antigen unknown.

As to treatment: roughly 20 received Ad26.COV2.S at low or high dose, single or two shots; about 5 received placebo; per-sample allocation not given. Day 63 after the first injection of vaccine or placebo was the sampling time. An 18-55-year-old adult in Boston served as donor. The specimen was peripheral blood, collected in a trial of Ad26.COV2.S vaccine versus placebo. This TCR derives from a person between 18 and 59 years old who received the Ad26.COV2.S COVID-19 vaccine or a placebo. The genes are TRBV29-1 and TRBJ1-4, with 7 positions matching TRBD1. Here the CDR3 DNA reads TGCAGCGTTGGGGACAGCAAGGATGAAAAACTGTTTTTT. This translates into CSVGDSKDEKLFF.